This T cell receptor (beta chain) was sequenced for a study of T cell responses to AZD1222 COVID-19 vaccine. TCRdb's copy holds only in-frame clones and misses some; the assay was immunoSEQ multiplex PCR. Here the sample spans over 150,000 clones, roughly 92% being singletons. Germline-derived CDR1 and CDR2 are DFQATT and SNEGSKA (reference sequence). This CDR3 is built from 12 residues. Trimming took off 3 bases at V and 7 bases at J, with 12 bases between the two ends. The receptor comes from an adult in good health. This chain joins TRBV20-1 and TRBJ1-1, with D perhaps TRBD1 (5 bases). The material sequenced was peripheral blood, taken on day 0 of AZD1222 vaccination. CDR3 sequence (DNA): TGCAGTGCTAGTTCAGGGACGATTGAAGCTTTCTTT. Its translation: CSASSGTIEAFF.